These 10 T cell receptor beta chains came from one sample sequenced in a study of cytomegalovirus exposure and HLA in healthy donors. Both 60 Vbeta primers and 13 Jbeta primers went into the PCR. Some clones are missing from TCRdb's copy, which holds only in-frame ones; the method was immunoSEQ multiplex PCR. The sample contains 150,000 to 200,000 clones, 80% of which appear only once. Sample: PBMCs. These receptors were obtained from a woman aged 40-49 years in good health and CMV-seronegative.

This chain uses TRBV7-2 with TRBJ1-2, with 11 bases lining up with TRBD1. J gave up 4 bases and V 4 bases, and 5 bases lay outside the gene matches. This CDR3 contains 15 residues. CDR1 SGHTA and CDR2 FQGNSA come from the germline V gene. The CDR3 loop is CASSSGQGATYGYTF. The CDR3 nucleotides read TGTGCCAGCAGCTCCGGACAGGGGGCGACCTATGGCTACACCTTC. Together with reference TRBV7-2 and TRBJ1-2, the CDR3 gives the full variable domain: GAGVSQSPSNKVTEKGKDVELRCDPISGHTALYWYRQSLGQGLEFLIYFQGNSAPDKSGLPSDRFSAERTGGSVSTLTIQRTQQEDSAVYLCASSSGQGATYGYTFGSGTRLTVV.

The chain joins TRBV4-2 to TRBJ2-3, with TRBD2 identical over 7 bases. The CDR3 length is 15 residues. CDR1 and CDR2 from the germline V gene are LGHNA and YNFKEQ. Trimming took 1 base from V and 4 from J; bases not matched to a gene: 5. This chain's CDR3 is CASSQVKLAPDTQYF. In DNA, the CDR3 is TGTGCCAGCAGCCAAGTTAAACTAGCGCCAGATACGCAGTATTTT.

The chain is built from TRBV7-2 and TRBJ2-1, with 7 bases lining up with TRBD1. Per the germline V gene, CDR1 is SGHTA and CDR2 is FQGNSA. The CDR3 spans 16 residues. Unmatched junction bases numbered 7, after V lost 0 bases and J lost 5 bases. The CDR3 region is CASSLAWTGINNEQFF. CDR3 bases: TGTGCCAGCAGCTTAGCTTGGACAGGAATCAACAATGAGCAGTTCTTC.

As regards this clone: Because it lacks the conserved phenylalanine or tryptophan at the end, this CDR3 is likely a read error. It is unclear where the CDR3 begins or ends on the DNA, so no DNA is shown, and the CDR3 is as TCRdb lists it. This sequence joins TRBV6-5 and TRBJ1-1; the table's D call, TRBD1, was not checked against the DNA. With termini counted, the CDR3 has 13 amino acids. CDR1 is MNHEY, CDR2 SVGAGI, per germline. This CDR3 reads CASSYGQGSIWVI.

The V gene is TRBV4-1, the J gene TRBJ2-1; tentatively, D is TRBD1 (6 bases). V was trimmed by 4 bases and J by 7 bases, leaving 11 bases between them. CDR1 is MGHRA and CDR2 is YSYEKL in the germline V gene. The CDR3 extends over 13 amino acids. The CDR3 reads CASSPGVWNEQFF. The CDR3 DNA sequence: TGCGCCAGCAGCCCAGGGGTTTGGAATGAGCAGTTCTTC.

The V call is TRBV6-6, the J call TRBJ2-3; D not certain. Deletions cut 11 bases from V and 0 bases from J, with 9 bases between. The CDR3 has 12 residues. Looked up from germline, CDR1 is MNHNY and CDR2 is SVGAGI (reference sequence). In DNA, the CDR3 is TGTGCCGCCAGTCCTAGCACAGATACGCAGTATTTT. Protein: CAASPSTDTQYF.

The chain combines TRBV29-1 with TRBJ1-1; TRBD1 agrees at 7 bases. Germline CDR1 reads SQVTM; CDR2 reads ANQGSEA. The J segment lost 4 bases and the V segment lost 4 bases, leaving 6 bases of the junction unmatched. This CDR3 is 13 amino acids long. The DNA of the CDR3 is TGCAGCGTTGTCCGCGGGACAGCCACTGAAGCTTTCTTT. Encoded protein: CSVVRGTATEAFF.

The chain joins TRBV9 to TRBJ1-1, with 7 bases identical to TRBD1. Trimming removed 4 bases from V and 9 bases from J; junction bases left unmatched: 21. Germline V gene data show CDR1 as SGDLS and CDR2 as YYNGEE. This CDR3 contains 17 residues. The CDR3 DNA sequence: TGTGCCAGCAGCTTGAAGTTCACAGGGGTAGCAAACGACAAAGCTTTCTTT. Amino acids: CASSLKFTGVANDKAFF. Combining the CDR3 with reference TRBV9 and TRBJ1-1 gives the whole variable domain DSGVTQTPKHLITATGQRVTLRCSPRSGDLSVYWYQQSLDQGLQFLIQYYNGEERAKGNILERFSAQQFPDLHSELNLSSLELGDSALYFCASSLKFTGVANDKAFFGQGTRLTVV.

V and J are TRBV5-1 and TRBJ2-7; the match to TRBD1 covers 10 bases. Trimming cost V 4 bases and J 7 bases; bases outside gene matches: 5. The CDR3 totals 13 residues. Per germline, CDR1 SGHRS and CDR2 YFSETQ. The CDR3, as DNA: TGCGCCAGCAGCGGGACAGGGGCGGAGGAGCAGTACTTC. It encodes CASSGTGAEEQYF.

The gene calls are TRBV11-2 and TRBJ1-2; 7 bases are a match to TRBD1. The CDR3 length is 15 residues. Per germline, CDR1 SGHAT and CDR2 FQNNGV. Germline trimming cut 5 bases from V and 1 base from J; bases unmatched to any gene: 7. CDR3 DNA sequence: TGTGCCAGCAGCCAAGGACAGGAATATAACTATGGCTACACCTTC. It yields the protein CASSQGQEYNYGYTF. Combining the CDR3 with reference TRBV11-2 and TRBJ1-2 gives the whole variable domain EAGVAQSPRYKIIEKRQSVAFWCNPISGHATLYWYQQILGQGPKLLIQFQNNGVVDDSQLPKDRFSAERLKGVDSTLKIQPAKLEDSAVYLCASSQGQEYNYGYTFGSGTRLTVV.